This TCR beta chain was recorded in a study of T cells in women clearing cervical HPV infection. Notes on this clone: Its antigen is not known. The CDR3 end falls 3 residues outside the read, so it is completed with the germline J gene.

Clones were read by immunoSEQ multiplex PCR, and TCRdb kept only the in-frame ones, dropping some. With around 22,000 clones in the sample, the ten largest clones hold approximately 5.4%. Points from the study as a whole: TRBV6-7 abundance was lower in cases than controls (around 0.1% versus 0.15%).

Germline V CDR1 and CDR2: SGHRS, YFSETQ. Deletions cut 0 bases from V and 6 bases from J, with 16 bases between. The CDR3 contains 15 residues. This sequence was found in a woman aged 18 to 69 with a cervical HPV16 infection that either progressed to CIN3+ or cleared (not recorded which). The J gene is TRBJ2-7, the V gene TRBV5-1; D might be TRBD2 (5 bases). The sample consisted of blood buffy coat. The CDR3 sequence: CASSLGRGKSREQYF. The sequenced part of the CDR3 DNA is TGCGCCAGCAGCTTGGGACGGGGAAAATCGCGCGAG. The variable domain in full, with the rest retrieved from reference TRBV5-1 and TRBJ2-7, is KAGVTQTPRYLIKTRGQQVTLSCSPISGHRSVSWYQQTPGQGLQFLFEYFSETQRNKGNFPGRFSGRQFSNSRSEMNVSTLELGDSALYLCASSLGRGKSREQYFGPGTRLTVT.